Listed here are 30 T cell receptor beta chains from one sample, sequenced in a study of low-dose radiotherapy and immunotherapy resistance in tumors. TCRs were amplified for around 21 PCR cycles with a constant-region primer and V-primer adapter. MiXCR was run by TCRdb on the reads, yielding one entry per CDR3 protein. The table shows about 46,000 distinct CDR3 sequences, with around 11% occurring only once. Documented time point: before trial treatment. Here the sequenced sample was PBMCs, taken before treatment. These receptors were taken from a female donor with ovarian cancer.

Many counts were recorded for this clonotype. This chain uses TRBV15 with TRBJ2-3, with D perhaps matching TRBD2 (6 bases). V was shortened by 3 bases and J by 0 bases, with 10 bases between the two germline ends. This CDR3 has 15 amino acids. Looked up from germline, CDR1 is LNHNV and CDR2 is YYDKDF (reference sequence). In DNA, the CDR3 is TGTGCCACCAGCAGGGGAGGAGGTAGCACAGATACGCAGTATTTT. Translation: CATSRGGGSTDTQYF.

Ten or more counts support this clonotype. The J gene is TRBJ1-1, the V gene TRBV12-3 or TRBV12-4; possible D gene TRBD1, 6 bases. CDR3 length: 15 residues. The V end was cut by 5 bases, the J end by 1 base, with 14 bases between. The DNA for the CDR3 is TGTGCCAGCAGTCCCTACAGGGATGAGAACACTGAAGCTTTCTTT. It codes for CASSPYRDENTEAFF.

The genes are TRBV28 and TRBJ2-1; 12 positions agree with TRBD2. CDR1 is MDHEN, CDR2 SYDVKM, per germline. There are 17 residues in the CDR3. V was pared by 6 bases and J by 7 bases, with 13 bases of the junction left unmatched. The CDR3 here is CASSTGTSGLARNEQFF. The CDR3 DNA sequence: TGTGCCAGCAGCACGGGGACTAGCGGGCTGGCTAGGAATGAGCAGTTCTTC.

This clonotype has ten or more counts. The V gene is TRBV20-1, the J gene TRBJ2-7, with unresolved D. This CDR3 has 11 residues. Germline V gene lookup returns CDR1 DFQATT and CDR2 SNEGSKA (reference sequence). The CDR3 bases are TGCTCCGCCGCTACCTCCTACGAGCAGTACTTC. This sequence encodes CSAATSYEQYF.

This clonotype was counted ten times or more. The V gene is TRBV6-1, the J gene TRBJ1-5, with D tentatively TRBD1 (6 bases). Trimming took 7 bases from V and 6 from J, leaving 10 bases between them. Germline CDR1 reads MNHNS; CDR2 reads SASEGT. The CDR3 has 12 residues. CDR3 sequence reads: CASTTGLQPQHF. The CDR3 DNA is TGTGCCAGCACAACAGGGCTTCAGCCCCAGCATTTT.

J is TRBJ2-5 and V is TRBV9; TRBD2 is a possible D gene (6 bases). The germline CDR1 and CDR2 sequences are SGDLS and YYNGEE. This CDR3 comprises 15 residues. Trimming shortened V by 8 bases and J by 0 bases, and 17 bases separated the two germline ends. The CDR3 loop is CASTKAGTYQETQYF. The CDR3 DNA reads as TGTGCCAGTACGAAGGCGGGAACTTACCAAGAGACCCAGTACTTC. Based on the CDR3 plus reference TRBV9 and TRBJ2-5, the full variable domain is DSGVTQTPKHLITATGQRVTLRCSPRSGDLSVYWYQQSLDQGLQFLIQYYNGEERAKGNILERFSAQQFPDLHSELNLSSLELGDSALYFCASTKAGTYQETQYFGPGTRLLVL.

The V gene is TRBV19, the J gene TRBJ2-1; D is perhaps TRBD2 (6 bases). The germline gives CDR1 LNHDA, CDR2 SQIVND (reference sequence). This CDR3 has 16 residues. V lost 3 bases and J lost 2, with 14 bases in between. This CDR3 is CASSIGTGVTYNEQFF. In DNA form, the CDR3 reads TGTGCCAGTAGTATCGGTACGGGAGTAACCTACAATGAGCAGTTCTTC.

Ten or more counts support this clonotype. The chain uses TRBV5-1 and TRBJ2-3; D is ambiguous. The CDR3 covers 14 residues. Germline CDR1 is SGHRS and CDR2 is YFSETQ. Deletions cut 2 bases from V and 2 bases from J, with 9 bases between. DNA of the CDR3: TGCGCCAGCAGCTTTAGGAGAGACACAGATACGCAGTATTTT. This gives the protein CASSFRRDTDTQYF.

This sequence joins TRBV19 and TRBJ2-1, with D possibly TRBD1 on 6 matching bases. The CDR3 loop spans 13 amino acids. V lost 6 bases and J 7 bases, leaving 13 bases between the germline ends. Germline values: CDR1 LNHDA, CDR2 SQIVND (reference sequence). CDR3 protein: CASSPRGWNEQFF. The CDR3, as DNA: TGTGCCAGTAGCCCGAGGGGGTGGAATGAGCAGTTCTTC.

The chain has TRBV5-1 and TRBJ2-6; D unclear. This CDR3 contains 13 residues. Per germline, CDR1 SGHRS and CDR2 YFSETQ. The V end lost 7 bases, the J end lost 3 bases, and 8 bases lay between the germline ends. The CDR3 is CASARDGANVLTF. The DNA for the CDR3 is TGCGCCAGCGCCCGCGATGGGGCCAACGTCCTGACTTTC.

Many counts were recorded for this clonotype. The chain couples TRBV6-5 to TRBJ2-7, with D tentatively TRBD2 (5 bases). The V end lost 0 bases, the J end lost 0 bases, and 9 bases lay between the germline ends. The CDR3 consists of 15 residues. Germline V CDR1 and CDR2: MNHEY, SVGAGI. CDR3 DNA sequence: TGTGCCAGCAGTTACTCTGGGAGCAGCTCCTACGAGCAGTACTTC. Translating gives CASSYSGSSSYEQYF.

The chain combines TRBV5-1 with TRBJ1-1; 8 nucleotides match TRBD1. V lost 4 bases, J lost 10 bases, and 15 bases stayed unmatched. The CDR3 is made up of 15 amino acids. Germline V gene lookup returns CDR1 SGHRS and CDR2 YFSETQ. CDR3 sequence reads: CASSRTGQALEGAFF. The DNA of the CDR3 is TGCGCCAGCAGCAGGACGGGACAGGCTTTGGAGGGAGCTTTCTTT.

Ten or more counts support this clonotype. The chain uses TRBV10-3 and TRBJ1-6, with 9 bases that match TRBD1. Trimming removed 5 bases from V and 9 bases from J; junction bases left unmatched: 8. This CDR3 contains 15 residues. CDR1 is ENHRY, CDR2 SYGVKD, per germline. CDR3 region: CAISPGDRVTSPLHF. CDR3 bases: TGTGCCATCAGTCCCGGGGACAGGGTCACTTCACCCCTCCACTTT.

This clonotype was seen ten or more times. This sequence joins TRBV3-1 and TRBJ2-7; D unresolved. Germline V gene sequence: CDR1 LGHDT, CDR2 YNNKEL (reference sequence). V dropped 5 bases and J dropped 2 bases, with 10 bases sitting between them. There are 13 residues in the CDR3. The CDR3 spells CASSFLGPYEQYF. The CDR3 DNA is TGTGCCAGCAGCTTCTTAGGTCCCTACGAGCAGTACTTC.

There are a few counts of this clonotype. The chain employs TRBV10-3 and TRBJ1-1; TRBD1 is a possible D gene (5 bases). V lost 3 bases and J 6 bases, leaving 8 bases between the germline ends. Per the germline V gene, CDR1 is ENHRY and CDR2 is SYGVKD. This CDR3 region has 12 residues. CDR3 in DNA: TGTGCCATCAGTGATGGGGGAGCTGAAGCTTTCTTT. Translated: CAISDGGAEAFF.

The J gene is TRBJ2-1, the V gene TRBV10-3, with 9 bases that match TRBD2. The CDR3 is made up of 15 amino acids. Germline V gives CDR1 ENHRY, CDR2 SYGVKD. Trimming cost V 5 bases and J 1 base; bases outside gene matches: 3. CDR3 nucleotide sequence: TGTGCCATCAGTCCGACTAGCGGTTCCTACAATGAGCAGTTCTTC. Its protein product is CAISPTSGSYNEQFF.

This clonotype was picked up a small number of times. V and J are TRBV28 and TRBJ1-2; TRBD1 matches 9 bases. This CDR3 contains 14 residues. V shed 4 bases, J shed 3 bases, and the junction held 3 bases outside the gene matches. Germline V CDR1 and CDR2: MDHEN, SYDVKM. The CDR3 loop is CASSSGQGYYGYTF. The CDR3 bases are TGTGCCAGCAGTTCTGGACAGGGGTACTATGGCTACACCTTC.

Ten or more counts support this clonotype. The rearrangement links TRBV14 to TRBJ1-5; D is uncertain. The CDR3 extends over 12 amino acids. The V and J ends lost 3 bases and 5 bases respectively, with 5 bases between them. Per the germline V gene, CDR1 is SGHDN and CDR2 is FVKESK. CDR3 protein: CASSQGYQPQHF. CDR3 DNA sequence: TGTGCCAGCAGCCAGGGCTATCAGCCCCAGCATTTT.

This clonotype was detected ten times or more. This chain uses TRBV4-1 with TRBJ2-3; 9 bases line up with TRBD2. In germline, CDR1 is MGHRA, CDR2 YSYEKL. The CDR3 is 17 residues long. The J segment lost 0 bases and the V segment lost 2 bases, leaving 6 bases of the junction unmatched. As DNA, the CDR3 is TGCGCCAGCAGCCAAAGGAGCGGGGGGTCTAGCACAGATACGCAGTATTTT. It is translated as CASSQRSGGSSTDTQYF.

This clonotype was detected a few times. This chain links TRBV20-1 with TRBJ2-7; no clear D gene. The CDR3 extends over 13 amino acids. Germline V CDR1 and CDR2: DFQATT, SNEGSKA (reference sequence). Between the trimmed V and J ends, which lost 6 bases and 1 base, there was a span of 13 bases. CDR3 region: CSAFPGGSYEQYF. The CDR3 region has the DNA TGCAGTGCGTTTCCCGGTGGTTCCTACGAGCAGTACTTC.

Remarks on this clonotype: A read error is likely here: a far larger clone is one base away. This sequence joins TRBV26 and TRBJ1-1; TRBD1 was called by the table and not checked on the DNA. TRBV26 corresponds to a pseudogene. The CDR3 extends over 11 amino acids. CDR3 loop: CASSQGSEAFF. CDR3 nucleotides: TGTGCCAGCAGTCAGGGCTCTGAAGCTTTCTTT.

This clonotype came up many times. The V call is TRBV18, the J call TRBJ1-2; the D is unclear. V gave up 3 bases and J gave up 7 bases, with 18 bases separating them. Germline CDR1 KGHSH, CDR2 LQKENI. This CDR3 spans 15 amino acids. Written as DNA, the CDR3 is TGTGCCAGCTCACCTAGCACCGAGACTTCTCGTGGCTACACCTTC. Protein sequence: CASSPSTETSRGYTF.

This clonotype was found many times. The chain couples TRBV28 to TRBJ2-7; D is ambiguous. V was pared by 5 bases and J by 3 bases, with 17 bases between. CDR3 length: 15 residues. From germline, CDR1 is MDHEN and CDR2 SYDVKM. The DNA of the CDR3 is TGTGCCAGCAGTCCATCATGGCAGTTCGGCTACGAGCAGTACTTC. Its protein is CASSPSWQFGYEQYF.

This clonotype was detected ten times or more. The CDR3, as DNA: TGTGCCAGTAGTATGGGGGGAGATAGCAATCAGCCCCAGCATTTT. It is translated as CASSMGGDSNQPQHF. This rearrangement joins TRBV19 to TRBJ1-5; a possible D gene is TRBD1 (5 bases). V was pared by 3 bases and J by 0 bases, with 9 bases between. The CDR3 sequence is 15 residues long. Germline CDR1 reads LNHDA; CDR2 reads SQIVND (reference sequence).

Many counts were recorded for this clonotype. The CDR3 sequence is CSVGWGWNTEAFF. For the CDR3, the DNA is TGCAGCGTTGGATGGGGCTGGAACACTGAAGCTTTCTTT. This chain links TRBV29-1 with TRBJ1-1; weak D call: TRBD1 (5 bases). The CDR3 loop spans 13 amino acids. Trimming removed 4 bases at V and 1 base at J, with 10 bases between. Germline values: CDR1 SQVTM, CDR2 ANQGSEA.

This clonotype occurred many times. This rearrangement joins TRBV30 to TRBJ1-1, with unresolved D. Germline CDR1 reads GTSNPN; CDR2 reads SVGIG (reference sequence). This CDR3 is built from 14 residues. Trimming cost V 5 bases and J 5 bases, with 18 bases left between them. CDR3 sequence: CAWVQPPGWTEAFF. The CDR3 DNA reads TGTGCCTGGGTCCAACCTCCCGGGTGGACTGAAGCTTTCTTT.

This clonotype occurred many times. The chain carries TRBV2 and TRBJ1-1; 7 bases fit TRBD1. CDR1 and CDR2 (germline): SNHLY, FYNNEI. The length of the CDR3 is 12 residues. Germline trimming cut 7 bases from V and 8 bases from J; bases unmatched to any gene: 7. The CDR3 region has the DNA TGTGCCAGCATCGCAGACAGGGCGGAAGCTTTCTTT. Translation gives CASIADRAEAFF.

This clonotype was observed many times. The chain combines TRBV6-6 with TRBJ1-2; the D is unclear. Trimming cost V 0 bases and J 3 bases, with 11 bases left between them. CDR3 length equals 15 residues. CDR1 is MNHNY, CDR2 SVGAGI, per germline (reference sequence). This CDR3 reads CASSYSPSVDYGYTF. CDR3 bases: TGTGCCAGCAGTTACTCCCCCTCGGTCGACTATGGCTACACCTTC.

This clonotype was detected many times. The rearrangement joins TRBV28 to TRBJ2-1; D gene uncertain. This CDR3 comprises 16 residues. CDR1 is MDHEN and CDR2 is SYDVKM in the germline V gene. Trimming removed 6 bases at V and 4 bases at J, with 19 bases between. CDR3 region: CASRGSPPLYYNEQFF. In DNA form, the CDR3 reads TGTGCCAGCAGGGGCAGCCCTCCCTTATATTACAATGAGCAGTTCTTC.

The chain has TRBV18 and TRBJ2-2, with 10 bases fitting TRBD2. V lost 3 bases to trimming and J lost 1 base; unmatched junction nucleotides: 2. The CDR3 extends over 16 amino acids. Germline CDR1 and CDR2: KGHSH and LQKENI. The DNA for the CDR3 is TGTGCCAGCTCACCCCGGACTAGCGGGAACACCGGGGAGCTGTTTTTT. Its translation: CASSPRTSGNTGELFF. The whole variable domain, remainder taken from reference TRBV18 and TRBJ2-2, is NAGVMQNPRHLVRRRGQEARLRCSPMKGHSHVYWYRQLPEEGLKFMVYLQKENIIDESGMPKERFSAEFPKEGPSILRIQQVVRGDSAAYFCASSPRTSGNTGELFFGEGSRLTVL.